Sequencing of this TCR beta chain was carried out in a study of blood T cell repertoires in COVID-19. The method was immunoSEQ multiplex PCR; TCRdb's version includes in-frame clones alone and lacks a portion of them. The sample has some 97,000 clones; roughly nine tenths are singletons. Germline V gene lookup returns CDR1 LNHDA and CDR2 SQIVND (reference sequence). Trimming shortened V by 5 bases and J by 7 bases, and 12 bases separated the two germline ends. There are 12 residues in the CDR3. The sample taken for sequencing was peripheral blood. The TCR originated in a man in his fifties or sixties with acute or convalescent COVID-19. This sequence joins TRBV19 and TRBJ2-7, with a tentative D call TRBD1 (6 bases). For the CDR3, the DNA is TGTGCCAGTAGTGCTGACAGGTGGGAGCAGTACTTC. It is translated as CASSADRWEQYF.